This T cell receptor (beta chain) was captured in a study of blood T cell repertoires in COVID-19. Study in general: In each case, the material was cDNA or gDNA derived from T cells, B-cell-depleted T cells, or PBMCs.

Enrollees, 18 to 89 years old, lived in 24 US areas. Which cohort a participant joined came from the clinical history participants gave. V shed 0 bases, J shed 9 bases, and the junction held 8 bases outside the gene matches. The CDR3 runs to 15 residues. Germline CDR1 SGHKS, CDR2 YYEKEE (reference sequence). Source study methods: How many nucleated cells were present was estimated from reference gene primer amplification. Clones were sequenced by immunoSEQ multiplex PCR, and TCRdb holds only the in-frame ones, with some missing. V and J calls and clone size follow that table, whereas D and trimming were derived from the DNA. Of about 350,000 clones in the sample, about 90% were seen once.

The V and J genes are TRBV5-5 and TRBJ2-1; TRBD2 agrees at 8 bases. Sequencing was done on a sample of PBMCs or T cells enriched from blood (not recorded which). This TCR derives from a woman aged 30 to 39 who had recovered from COVID-19. The CDR3 nucleotides are TGTGCCAGCAGCTTGGGACTAGCGCAGGTCAGTGAGCAGTTCTTC. This translates into CASSLGLAQVSEQFF.